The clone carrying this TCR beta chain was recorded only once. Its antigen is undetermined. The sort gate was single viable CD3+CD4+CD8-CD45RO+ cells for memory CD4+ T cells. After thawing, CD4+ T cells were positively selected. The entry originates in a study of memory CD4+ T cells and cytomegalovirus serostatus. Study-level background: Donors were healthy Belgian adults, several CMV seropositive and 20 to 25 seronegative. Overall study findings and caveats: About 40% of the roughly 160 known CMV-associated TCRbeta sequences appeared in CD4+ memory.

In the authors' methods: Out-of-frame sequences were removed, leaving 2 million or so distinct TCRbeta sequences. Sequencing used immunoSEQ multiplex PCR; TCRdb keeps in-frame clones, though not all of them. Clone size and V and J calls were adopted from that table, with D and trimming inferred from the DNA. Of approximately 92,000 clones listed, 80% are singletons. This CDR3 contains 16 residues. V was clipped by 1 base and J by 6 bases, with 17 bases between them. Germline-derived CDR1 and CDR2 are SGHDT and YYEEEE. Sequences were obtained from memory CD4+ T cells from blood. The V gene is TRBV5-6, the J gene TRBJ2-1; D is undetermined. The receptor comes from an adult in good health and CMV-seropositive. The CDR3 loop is CASSLFGTKFLNEQFF. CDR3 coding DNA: TGTGCCAGCAGCTTGTTTGGTACTAAGTTTCTCAATGAGCAGTTCTTC.